The rows below give T cell receptor beta chains drawn from one sample of a study of blood T cell repertoires in COVID-19. Profiling relied on immunoSEQ multiplex PCR, and the TCRdb table lists in-frame clones only, not all of them. Among approximately 78,000 clones, around four fifths were seen once, and the ten largest hold 15% to 20%. The material sequenced was peripheral blood. All receptors derive from an elderly woman with acute or convalescent COVID-19. CDR3s include the opening cysteine and the closing phenylalanine or tryptophan. Each record gives: D gene, clone size, V gene, J gene, CDR3 DNA, CDR3 protein. A D gene is named only where the DNA matches it firmly. Only some rows state a clone size, as once, few, many or a class for expanded clones.

>NA|NA|TRBV30|TRBJ1-5
TGTGCCTGGCGGAGTGGCACATTGCAGCCCCAGCATTTT
CAWRSGTLQPQHF
>NA|NA|TRBV29-1|TRBJ1-1
TGCAGCGTTGAAAGACAGTCCCTGAACACTGAAGCTTTCTTT
CSVERQSLNTEAFF
>NA|NA|TRBV6-5|TRBJ1-1
TGTGCCAGCAGCAAGCTGGGGGGCACTGAAGCTTTCTTT
CASSKLGGTEAFF
>NA|NA|TRBV14|TRBJ1-5
TGTGCCAGCAGCCTTCATAGCAATCAGCCCCAGCATTTT
CASSLHSNQPQHF
>NA|NA|TRBV7-9|TRBJ1-1
TGTGCCAGCAGCTTAGGGTGGGGGGACACTGAAGCTTTCTTT
CASSLGWGDTEAFF
>TRBD1|NA|TRBV5-1|TRBJ1-1
TGCGCCAGCAGCTTCCGACAGGGAGGTACTGAAGCTTTCTTT
CASSFRQGGTEAFF
>NA|few|TRBV5-1|TRBJ2-1
TGCGCCAGCAGCGACAACTACAATGAGCAGTTCTTC
CASSDNYNEQFF
>TRBD1|once|TRBV18|TRBJ1-2
TGTGCCAGCTCACCGGGACAGGCCCTCTATGGCTACACCTTC
CASSPGQALYGYTF
>TRBD1|NA|TRBV5-1|TRBJ2-2
TGCGCCAGCAGCTTGGCCGAAATACAGGGGGCCGGGGAGCTGTTTTTT
CASSLAEIQGAGELFF
>TRBD1|NA|TRBV6-5|TRBJ2-2
TGTGCCAGCAGTTCTTGGGACAGGACCTCGACGAGGGAGCTGTTTTTT
CASSSWDRTSTRELFF
>TRBD1|NA|TRBV30|TRBJ1-5
TGTGCCTGGAGTGGTTCCGGGACAGGATCAGGTCAGCCCCAGCATTTT
CAWSGSGTGSGQPQHF
>TRBD1|NA|TRBV10-3|TRBJ1-6
TGTGCCATCAGTGGTCAGGGGGATTCACCCCTCCACTTT
CAISGQGDSPLHF
>TRBD2|NA|TRBV15|TRBJ2-7
TGTGCCACCAGCACAAAAGCGGGGGGGCCGAGCGAGCAGTACTTC
CATSTKAGGPSEQYF
>NA|NA|TRBV27|TRBJ1-3
TGTGCCAGCAGGCTTACAGGGACCGACTCTGGAAACACCATATATTTT
CASRLTGTDSGNTIYF
>NA|NA|TRBV4-2|TRBJ1-4
TGTGCCAGCAGCCAAGAACAGGGCTTTGTTGAAAAACTGTTTTTT
CASSQEQGFVEKLFF
>TRBD1|once|TRBV29-1|TRBJ1-4
TGCAGCGTTGCGAAGACAGGGCCGGCTGAAAAACTGTTTTTT
CSVAKTGPAEKLFF
>TRBD1|NA|TRBV7-3|TRBJ1-1
TGTGCCAGCAGCTTGGACAGGATGAACACTGAAGCTTTCTTT
CASSLDRMNTEAFF
>NA|NA|TRBV6-5|TRBJ2-2
TGTGCCAGCAGTTTCCAGGGCCCCGGGGAGCTGTTTTTT
CASSFQGPGELFF
>NA|NA|TRBV7-9|TRBJ1-2
TGTGCCAGCAGCAACCTCAGGGATTTTTTGTATGGCTACACCTTC
CASSNLRDFLYGYTF
>TRBD1|few|TRBV27|TRBJ2-7
TGTGCCAGCAGTTTCTCTCTGGACAGGGGACTTTGGGAGCAGTACTTC
CASSFSLDRGLWEQYF
>NA|once|TRBV6-5|TRBJ2-7
TGTGCCAGCAGTCGGACAGAGTCCTACGAGCAGTACTTC
CASSRTESYEQYF
>NA|NA|TRBV30|TRBJ2-7
TGTGCCTGGAGTGTAACGGCAGGGTACTACGAGCAGTACTTC
CAWSVTAGYYEQYF
>TRBD2|NA|TRBV24-1|TRBJ2-3
TGTGCCACCAGCGAGGAGCGGGGCCGCACAGATACGCAGTATTTT
CATSEERGRTDTQYF
>NA|NA|TRBV7-9|TRBJ1-1
TGTGCCAGCAGCTTAGGTCCGCCAGGAGCTTTCTTT
CASSLGPPGAFF
>NA|NA|TRBV29-1|TRBJ2-1
TGCAGCGTTCGGCGGGGAGCCTACAATGAGCAGTTCTTC
CSVRRGAYNEQFF
>NA|NA|TRBV7-9|TRBJ1-6
TGTGCCAGCAGCTTAGATGGCAATCAGAATTCACCCCTCCACTTT
CASSLDGNQNSPLHF
>NA|once|TRBV19|TRBJ2-7
TGTGCCAGTAGTCTGACAGGCTCCTACGAGCAGTACTTC
CASSLTGSYEQYF
>TRBD1|few|TRBV11-1|TRBJ2-2
TGTGCCAGCAGCTTAGGACAGGGAGCGAACACCGGGGAGCTGTTTTTT
CASSLGQGANTGELFF
>NA|NA|TRBV19|TRBJ2-7
TGTGCCAGTAGTCCTCTAGCGCCTACCTACGAGCAGTACTTC
CASSPLAPTYEQYF
>NA|NA|TRBV20-1|TRBJ1-1
TGCAGTGCTGTAAACACTGAAGCTTTCTTT
CSAVNTEAFF
>NA|NA|TRBV24-1|TRBJ2-6
TGTGCCACCAGTGATCCCTCAGGGTTTGGGGCCAACGTCCTGACTTTC
CATSDPSGFGANVLTF
>NA|NA|TRBV30|TRBJ1-2
TGTGCCTGGGACCAGGGATCTAACTATGGCTACACCTTC
CAWDQGSNYGYTF
>NA|NA|TRBV4-1|TRBJ1-4
TGCGCCAGCAGCCTCTTCCGGGACACCCACAATGAAAAACTGTTTTTT
CASSLFRDTHNEKLFF
>NA|NA|TRBV6-4|TRBJ2-7
TGTGCCAGCAGTGACTCCCATATGTTGAGGGCTGTGCAGTACTTC
CASSDSHMLRAVQYF
>TRBD1|once|TRBV2|TRBJ1-1
TGTGCCAGCAGTCGCGGCAGGGGGATGGAGACGAACACTGAAGCTTTCTTT
CASSRGRGMETNTEAFF
>TRBD1|NA|TRBV7-2|TRBJ2-1
TGTGCCAGCAGCTGGCGGACAGGGGGCGATGAGCAGTTCTTC
CASSWRTGGDEQFF
>TRBD1|few|TRBV28|TRBJ1-1
TGTGCCAGCAGACCGGGACAGGGGGTCGCTGAAGCTTTCTTT
CASRPGQGVAEAFF
>NA|NA|TRBV19|TRBJ1-4
TGTGCCAGTAGGCTCGACTGGAATAATGAAAAACTGTTTTTT
CASRLDWNNEKLFF
>TRBD2|NA|TRBV3-1/TRBV3-2|TRBJ2-5
TGTGCCAGCAGCCAAGGTCGCGCTAGCGGGAGACAGACCCAGTACTTC
CASSQGRASGRQTQYF
>NA|NA|TRBV7-9|TRBJ1-1
TGTGCCAGCAGCTTACGACAGATGATCAATGAAGCTTTCTTT
CASSLRQMINEAFF
>TRBD1|NA|TRBV6-5|TRBJ1-5
TGTGCCAGCAGTCCAGGGACAGGGTATCAGCCCCAGCATTTT
CASSPGTGYQPQHF
>TRBD2|once|TRBV27|TRBJ2-3
TGTGCCAGCAGTCTGGGGACTAGCGTAATCACAGATACGCAGTATTTT
CASSLGTSVITDTQYF
>NA|NA|TRBV7-9|TRBJ2-7
TGTGCCAGCAGCCCCGGGTCCCGGAGGGTCTACGAGCAGTACTTC
CASSPGSRRVYEQYF
>NA|NA|TRBV20-1|TRBJ2-3
TGCAGCGGGACTCTTACGGATACGCAGTATTTT
CSGTLTDTQYF
>TRBD2|NA|TRBV19|TRBJ2-1
TGTGCCAGTAGTATGGGACTAGCGGGAGGGCGTGCGGATCATGAGCAGTTCTTC
CASSMGLAGGRADHEQFF
>TRBD2|few|TRBV19|TRBJ2-1
TGTGCCAGTGGAGAGACTAGCGGCCGAACCTACAATGAGCAGTTCTTC
CASGETSGRTYNEQFF
>NA|NA|TRBV12-3/TRBV12-4|TRBJ2-5
TGTGCCAGCAGGCACCCCGGCAGGGAGACCCAGTACTTC
CASRHPGRETQYF
>TRBD1|NA|TRBV9|TRBJ2-7
TGTGCCAGCAGCGAGAAAGGGACAGGGAACCACGAGCAGTACTTC
CASSEKGTGNHEQYF
>NA|NA|TRBV5-6|TRBJ2-1
TGTGCCAGCAGCTTCCGCGGGACCGCCCCCAACGAGCAGTTCTTC
CASSFRGTAPNEQFF
>NA|NA|TRBV18|TRBJ2-2
TGTGCCAGCTCACCGGTCCAGGGTGAGGCCGGGGAGCTGTTTTTT
CASSPVQGEAGELFF
>NA|NA|TRBV4-1|TRBJ2-7
TGCGCCAGCAGCCCCTTTACAGTGGGGGCTTACGAGCAGTACTTC
CASSPFTVGAYEQYF
>NA|NA|TRBV29-1|TRBJ1-3
TGCAGCGTTTCGGCAGGGATTGGAAACACCATATATTTT
CSVSAGIGNTIYF
>TRBD2|NA|TRBV7-9|TRBJ2-7
TGTGCCAGCAGCTTAGGGCTAGCGGGAGAGAAGCAGTACTTC
CASSLGLAGEKQYF
>NA|NA|TRBV12-3/TRBV12-4|TRBJ2-1
TGTGCCAGCGGCCTTGGCAATGAGCAGTTCTTC
CASGLGNEQFF
>NA|NA|TRBV14|TRBJ2-2
TGTGCCAGCAGCCAAGTATCCGGGTTCACCGGGGAGCTGTTTTTT
CASSQVSGFTGELFF
>NA|NA|TRBV20-1|TRBJ1-1
TGCAGTGCTACCGACAGGACGCTCCGGCTCTTT
CSATDRTLRLF
>TRBD2|NA|TRBV19|TRBJ2-1
TGTGCCAGTAGTCCGCGGACTAGTCCCCACGATGAGCAGTTCTTC
CASSPRTSPHDEQFF